A single T cell receptor (beta chain) is shown here with its context. Its antigen is undetermined. 5'RACE template switching generated TCR cDNA, adding a universal primer site and UMIs. One entry per CDR3 protein results from TCRdb running MiXCR on the 5' RACE reads. The sample consists of some 390,000 distinct CDR3 sequences, 15% to 20% of them appearing once. The data derive from a study of T cells after yellow fever vaccination. The study's findings and limits: Most clones from primary vaccination were detected again post-booster (about 96% CD4, about 85% CD8).

The CDR3 covers 16 residues. The V gene's germline CDR1 is SGHNT and CDR2 YYREEE (reference sequence). With V trimmed by 0 bases and J by 0 bases, 4 bases remained unmatched. The chain uses TRBV5-4 and TRBJ2-3; TRBD2 agrees at 7 bases. Source: PBMCs, taken before the yellow fever booster vaccination. The source is a man between 18 and 35 years old who received the YFV17D yellow fever vaccine. This CDR3 is CASSLGSGVSTDTQYF. CDR3 DNA: TGTGCCAGCAGCTTGGGGAGCGGGGTCAGCACAGATACGCAGTATTTT. Full variable domain (outside the CDR3, taken from reference TRBV5-4 and TRBJ2-3): ETGVTQSPTHLIKTRGQQVTLRCSSQSGHNTVSWYQQALGQGPQFIFQYYREEENGRGNFPPRFSGLQFPNYSSELNVNALELDDSALYLCASSLGSGVSTDTQYFGPGTRLTVL.